Listed here are 17 T cell receptor beta chains from one sample, sequenced in a study of blood T cell repertoires in COVID-19. The protocol was immunoSEQ multiplex PCR, while the TCRdb copy is restricted to in-frame clones and leaves out a portion. The data show fewer than 250,000 clones, 84% seen once. The sample was PBMCs or T cells enriched from blood (not recorded which). The receptors originated from a woman aged 40 to 49 who had recovered from COVID-19.

V usage is TRBV28 and J usage is TRBJ2-3; possibly TRBD2 for D (5 bases). The ends were cut back, 2 bases at V and 4 bases at J, with 10 bases in the middle. Germline CDR1 MDHEN, CDR2 SYDVKM. This CDR3 comprises 14 residues. The CDR3 region has the DNA TGTGCCAGCAGTTTAGAGGGATCAGCAGATACGCAGTATTTT. Translation gives CASSLEGSADTQYF.

This chain connects TRBV3-1 (or the pseudogene TRBV3-2) to TRBJ2-1; D unclear. This CDR3 has 15 amino acids. Germline V gives CDR1 LGHDT, CDR2 YNNKEL (reference sequence). Trimming took 0 bases from V and 4 from J, leaving 10 bases between them. CDR3 bases: TGTGCCAGCAGCCAAGATTCCCCCGGTTACAATGAGCAGTTCTTC. Protein sequence: CASSQDSPGYNEQFF.

The chain couples TRBV7-8 to TRBJ1-5; possible D gene TRBD1, 6 bases. CDR3 length: 15 amino acids. V was cut by 2 bases and J by 3 bases, with 11 bases left in between. Germline CDR1 and CDR2: SGHVS and FQNEAQ. CDR3 in DNA: TGTGCCAGCAGCTTAAGGGGGGGATCCAATCAGCCCCAGCATTTT. Its translation is CASSLRGGSNQPQHF.

V usage is TRBV7-9 and J usage is TRBJ2-1; TRBD2 matches 7 bases. The CDR3 totals 17 residues. Germline V gene lookup returns CDR1 SEHNR and CDR2 FQNEAQ (reference sequence). The junction had 13 bases not matched to a gene; V was cut back by 1 base and J by 7 bases. CDR3 sequence reads: CASSLGIGREIGNEQFF. The CDR3 nucleotides are TGTGCCAGCAGCTTAGGGATCGGGCGGGAGATTGGAAATGAGCAGTTCTTC.

The chain joins TRBV27 to TRBJ1-4; D might be TRBD1 (6 bases). CDR1 MNHEY and CDR2 SMNVEV come from the germline V gene (reference sequence). The CDR3 loop spans 18 amino acids. V was pared by 2 bases and J by 0 bases, with 16 bases between. This CDR3 is CASSLRGGRFATNEKLFF. CDR3 nucleotide sequence: TGTGCCAGCAGTTTAAGGGGGGGCAGGTTCGCAACTAATGAAAAACTGTTTTTT.

The rearrangement joins TRBV2 to TRBJ2-7, with TRBD2 as a possible D gene (5 bases). Germline CDR1 is SNHLY and CDR2 is FYNNEI. V dropped 8 bases and J dropped 4 bases, with 21 bases sitting between them. The CDR3 is 15 amino acids. This chain's CDR3 is CASSLAGRLRYEQYF. The CDR3 DNA reads TGTGCCAGCTCGCTGGCGGGCCGATTGAGGTACGAGCAGTACTTC.

This chain uses TRBV11-3 with TRBJ1-1; D is ambiguous. Between the trimmed V and J ends, which lost 5 bases and 2 bases, there was a span of 12 bases. CDR3 length: 14 residues. Germline V gene sequence: CDR1 SGHNT, CDR2 YENEEA. CDR3 DNA: TGTGCCAGCAGCCCCACCCGAACTAACACTGAAGCTTTCTTT. Amino acids: CASSPTRTNTEAFF.

V gene TRBV11-2 combines with J gene TRBJ2-7, with 9 bases identical to TRBD2. CDR1 and CDR2 from the germline V gene are SGHAT and FQNNGV. The CDR3 loop spans 14 amino acids. V gave up 6 bases and J gave up 2 bases; unmatched junction bases: 5. CDR3 coding DNA: TGTGCCAGCAGTCCGACTAGCGGTACCTACGAGCAGTACTTC. This codes for CASSPTSGTYEQYF.

This clone is deemed medium-sized (0.01 to 0.1%). The CDR3 region has the DNA TGTGCCAGCAGCCAAGGTTTGGCGGGGAATAATTCACCCCTCCACTTT. Translating gives CASSQGLAGNNSPLHF. The J gene is TRBJ1-6, the V gene TRBV4-2, with no clear D. This CDR3 comprises 16 residues. Germline V CDR1 and CDR2: LGHNA, YNFKEQ. With 1 base removed from V and 5 bases from J, the gap between germline ends came to 12 bases.

The rearrangement uses TRBV6-2 or TRBV6-3 and TRBJ2-1, with D possibly matching TRBD1 (6 bases). The germline CDR1 and CDR2 sequences are MNHEY and SVGEGT. The CDR3 consists of 16 residues. The ends were cut back, 4 bases at V and 9 bases at J, with 22 bases in the middle. In nucleotides, the CDR3 is TGTGCCAGCAGTTCCATCCAGGACAGCTTGGGTTCTGAGCAGTTCTTC. Amino acid sequence: CASSSIQDSLGSEQFF.

This chain connects TRBV9 to TRBJ2-1; 11 bases align to TRBD2. CDR3 length: 14 residues. V shed 0 bases, J shed 14 bases, and the junction held 7 bases outside the gene matches. Germline V CDR1 and CDR2: SGDLS, YYNGEE. CDR3 nucleotide sequence: TGTGCCAGCAGCGTAGGTAGCGGGAGGGCCCAAGAGTTCTTC. Its translation: CASSVGSGRAQEFF.

The chain joins TRBV6-5 to TRBJ1-2; possible D gene TRBD1, 5 bases. Germline V gene data show CDR1 as MNHEY and CDR2 as SVGAGI. There are 12 residues in the CDR3. V lost 8 bases and J lost 3, with 10 bases in between. The CDR3 protein is CASVSRDYGYTF. DNA of the CDR3: TGTGCCAGCGTGAGCAGGGACTATGGCTACACCTTC.

This chain connects TRBV7-9 to TRBJ1-1; a possible D gene is TRBD1 (5 bases). The length of the CDR3 is 15 residues. CDR1 and CDR2 (germline): SEHNR, FQNEAQ (reference sequence). Trimming took off 4 bases at V and 1 base at J, with 13 bases between the two ends. The CDR3 sequence: CASSSMDIRNTEAFF. CDR3 DNA: TGTGCCAGCAGCTCTATGGACATCCGGAACACTGAAGCTTTCTTT. Drawing the rest from reference TRBV7-9 and TRBJ1-1, the complete variable domain is DTGVSQNPRHKITKRGQNVTFRCDPISEHNRLYWYRQTLGQGPEFLTYFQNEAQLEKSRLLSDRFSAERPKGSFSTLEIQRTEQGDSAMYLCASSSMDIRNTEAFFGQGTRLTVV.

The rearrangement uses TRBV9 and TRBJ2-1; 7 nucleotides match TRBD2. CDR1 and CDR2 (germline): SGDLS, YYNGEE. The CDR3 runs 17 residues. V trimming: 0 bases; J trimming: 4 bases; junction bases outside the gene matches: 10. CDR3 loop: CASSVALASGEYNEQFF. In DNA form, the CDR3 reads TGTGCCAGCAGCGTAGCTTTGGCTAGCGGAGAATACAATGAGCAGTTCTTC.

Here the CDR3 DNA reads TGTGCCAGCAGTGACCGGGACAACAATGAGCAGTTCTTC. It specifies CASSDRDNNEQFF. The chain recombines TRBV6-4 with TRBJ2-1; a weak D match, TRBD1 (6 bases). This CDR3 spans 13 amino acids. The germline V gene encodes CDR1 MRHNA and CDR2 SNTAGT. V lost 2 bases, J lost 5 bases, and 7 bases lay in between.

The chain recombines TRBV7-2 with TRBJ2-5; D is unresolved. Trimming took 3 bases from V and 1 from J, leaving 9 bases between them. The CDR3 runs to 14 residues. Germline-derived CDR1 and CDR2 are SGHTA and FQGNSA. As DNA, the CDR3 is TGTGCCAGCAGCTTGGTCGGCGGCCAAGAGACCCAGTACTTC. Its translation: CASSLVGGQETQYF. Full variable domain (missing parts from reference TRBV7-2 and TRBJ2-5): GAGVSQSPSNKVTEKGKDVELRCDPISGHTALYWYRQSLGQGLEFLIYFQGNSAPDKSGLPSDRFSAERTGGSVSTLTIQRTQQEDSAVYLCASSLVGGQETQYFGPGTRLLVL.

The rearrangement links TRBV4-1 to TRBJ2-7, with 11 bases aligning to TRBD1. J lost 4 bases, V lost 1 base, and 12 bases had no gene match. The CDR3 is made up of 18 amino acids. Germline CDR1 reads MGHRA; CDR2 reads YSYEKL. For the CDR3, the DNA is TGCGCCAGCAGCCAAGGAGTTTCCGGGACAGGGGGGTTATACGAGCAGTACTTC. This translates into CASSQGVSGTGGLYEQYF.